This TCR beta chain was sequenced in a study of T-cell reconstitution after alpha-beta-depleted transplantation in children. A library of TCRbeta sequences, prepared with unique molecular identifiers, was generated. TCRdb re-analysed the PCR reads in MiXCR, keeping a single row per CDR3 protein. The sample yields some 500,000 distinct CDR3 sequences, about 30% seen once. A single count supports this clonotype. The clonotype comes from a human donor who donated a stem cell graft to a child with aplastic anemia. The sample consisted of PBMCs from the stem cell graft donor, taken from the stem cell graft.

The CDR3 DNA reads TGTGCCAGCAGCTTAGTTGGTGGGGGAATCTCCTACAATGAGCAGTTCTTC. Translation: CASSLVGGGISYNEQFF. The J gene is TRBJ2-1, the V gene TRBV7-2; either TRBD1 or TRBD2 may supply D (5 bases each). Germline V gene sequence: CDR1 SGHTA, CDR2 FQGNSA. Trimming removed 1 base at V and 0 bases at J, with 13 bases between. This CDR3 contains 17 residues.